This T cell receptor beta chain was retrieved from a study of blood T cell repertoires in COVID-19. Across the whole study: Spain, Italy and the United States supplied samples that represented acute and convalescent COVID-19. In each case, the material was cDNA or gDNA derived from T cells, B-cell-depleted T cells, or PBMCs.

The CDR3 runs to 15 residues. The germline V gene encodes CDR1 SGDLS and CDR2 YYNGEE. With V trimmed by 3 bases and J by 4 bases, 6 bases remained unmatched. TCRdb keeps only in-frame clones here, not all; method: immunoSEQ multiplex PCR. The sample consists of 81,000 or so clones, just under 85% of them appearing once. Source material: peripheral blood. This rearrangement joins TRBV9 to TRBJ2-2, with 7 bases that match TRBD1. The clonotype was recovered from a woman in her 70s with active or convalescent COVID-19. This CDR3 is CASSAGTASTGELFF. The CDR3 nucleotides read TGTGCCAGCAGCGCAGGGACAGCTAGCACCGGGGAGCTGTTTTTT.